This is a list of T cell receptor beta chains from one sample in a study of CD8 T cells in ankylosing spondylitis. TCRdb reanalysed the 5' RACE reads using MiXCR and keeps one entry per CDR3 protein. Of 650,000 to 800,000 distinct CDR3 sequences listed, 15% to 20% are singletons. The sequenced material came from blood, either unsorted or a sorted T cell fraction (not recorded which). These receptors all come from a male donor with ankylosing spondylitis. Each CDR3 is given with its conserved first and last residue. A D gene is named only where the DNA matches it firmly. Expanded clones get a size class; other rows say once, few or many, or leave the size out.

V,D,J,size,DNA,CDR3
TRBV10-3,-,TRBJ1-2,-,TGTGCCATCAGTGTTGGGGACGGGGGCTACACCTTC,CAISVGDGGYTF
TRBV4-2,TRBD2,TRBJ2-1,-,TGTGCCAGCAGCCCGCCTAGCGGGGAAGGCAATGAGCAGTTCTTC,CASSPPSGEGNEQFF
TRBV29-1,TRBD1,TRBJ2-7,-,TGCAGCATCATGGGGGCAGGGGGCTCCTACGAGCAGTACTTC,CSIMGAGGSYEQYF
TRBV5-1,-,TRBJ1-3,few,TGCGCCAGCAGCTTGGAATTAAAGACTGGAAACACCATATATTTT,CASSLELKTGNTIYF
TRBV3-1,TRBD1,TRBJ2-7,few,TGTGCCAGCAGCCCCCGGGACAGGACCTTCTACGAGCAGTACTTC,CASSPRDRTFYEQYF
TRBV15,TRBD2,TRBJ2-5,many,TGTGCCACCAGCAGAGGATTTGGGAGGGAAGAGACCCAGTACTTC,CATSRGFGREETQYF
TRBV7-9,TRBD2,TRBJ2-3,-,TGTGCCAGCAGCTCGGCTAGCGGGTATCATGATACGCAGTATTTT,CASSSASGYHDTQYF
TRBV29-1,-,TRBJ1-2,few,TGCAGCCCCGACCCCTATGGCTACACCTTC,CSPDPYGYTF
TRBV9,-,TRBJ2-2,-,TGTGCCAGCAGCGCGGGGTCAGCCGGGGAGCTGTTTTTT,CASSAGSAGELFF
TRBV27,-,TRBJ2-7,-,TGTGCCAGCAGCCTCTCCGGCAGGTTCTACGAGCAGTACTTC,CASSLSGRFYEQYF
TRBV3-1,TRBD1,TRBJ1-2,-,TGTGCCAGCAGCCAAGCACAGGGGAACTATGGCTACACCTTC,CASSQAQGNYGYTF
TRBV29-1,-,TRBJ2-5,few,TGCAGCGTTGAGGGGGGTGCCCACCAAGAGACCCAGTACTTC,CSVEGGAHQETQYF
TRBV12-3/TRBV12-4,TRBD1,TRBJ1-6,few,TGTGCCAGCAGCCCAGCTGGACAGGGGTATTCACCCCTCCACTTT,CASSPAGQGYSPLHF
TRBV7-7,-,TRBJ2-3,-,TGTGCCAGCAGCTTCGGGCTAGCGAATACAGATACGCAGTATTTT,CASSFGLANTDTQYF
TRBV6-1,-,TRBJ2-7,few,TGTGCCAGCAGCTCCCCCCCGGAGATCTACGAGCAGTACTTC,CASSSPPEIYEQYF
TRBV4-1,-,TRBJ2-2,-,TGCGCCAGCAGCCTCCGGGACTCTGACACCGGGGAGCTGTTTTTT,CASSLRDSDTGELFF
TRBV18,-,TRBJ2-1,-,TGTGCCAGCTCCCCCCCGAGACTAGTATACAATGAGCAGTTCTTC,CASSPPRLVYNEQFF
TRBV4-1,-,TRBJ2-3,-,TGCGCCAGCAGCCAAGATAGGAGGGGTACGCAGTATTTT,CASSQDRRGTQYF